The 3 T cell receptor beta chains presented below share a single source sample, sequenced in a study of shared clonotypes between healthy human individuals. The protocol was immunoSEQ multiplex PCR, while the TCRdb copy is restricted to in-frame clones and leaves out a portion. This table has about 700,000 clones, approximately 79% appearing once. Sequencing input: memory CD4+ T cells sorted from blood. Described subset: CD45RA-negative fraction. The receptors were gathered from a woman in her twenties or thirties in good health.

The J gene is TRBJ2-3, the V gene TRBV10-2, with D possibly being TRBD2 (6 bases). Deletions cut 7 bases from V and 3 bases from J, with 14 bases between. Germline CDR1 reads WSHSY; CDR2 reads SAAADI. This CDR3 is built from 14 residues. The CDR3: CASTLSGATDTQYF. In nucleotides, the CDR3 is TGCGCCAGCACCCTATCGGGAGCAACAGATACGCAGTATTTT.

The chain has TRBV6-6 and TRBJ1-3, with 10 nucleotides matching TRBD1. The CDR3 totals 14 residues. Germline V CDR1 and CDR2: MNHNY, SVGAGI (reference sequence). The junction had 1 base not matched to a gene; V was cut back by 6 bases and J by 2 bases. The CDR3 DNA follows: TGTGCCAGCAGGGGGACAGGGGCTGGAAACACCATATATTTT. Its translation: CASRGTGAGNTIYF.

This chain joins TRBV5-1 and TRBJ1-3, with D perhaps matching TRBD1 (6 bases). The CDR3 runs 14 residues. Germline V gene sequence: CDR1 SGHRS, CDR2 YFSETQ. The V end was cut by 3 bases, the J end by 3 bases, with 10 bases between. CDR3 protein: CASSSGTFGNTIYF. In nucleotides, the CDR3 is TGCGCCAGCAGCTCTGGGACATTTGGAAACACCATATATTTT.